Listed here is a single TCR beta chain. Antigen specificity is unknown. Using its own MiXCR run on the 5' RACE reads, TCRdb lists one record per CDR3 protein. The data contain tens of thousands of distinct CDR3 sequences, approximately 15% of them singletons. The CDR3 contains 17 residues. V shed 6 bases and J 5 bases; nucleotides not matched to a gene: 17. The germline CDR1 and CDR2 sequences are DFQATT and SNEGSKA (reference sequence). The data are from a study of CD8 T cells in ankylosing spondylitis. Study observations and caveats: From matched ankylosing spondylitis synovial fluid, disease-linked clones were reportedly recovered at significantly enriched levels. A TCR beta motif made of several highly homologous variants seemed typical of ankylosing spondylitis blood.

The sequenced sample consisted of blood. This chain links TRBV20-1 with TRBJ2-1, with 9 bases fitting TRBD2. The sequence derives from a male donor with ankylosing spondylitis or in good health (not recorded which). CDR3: CSAPGGASGVDHNEQFF. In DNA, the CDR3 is TGCAGTGCCCCAGGCGGCGCTAGCGGGGTCGATCACAATGAGCAGTTCTTC.